These 26 T cell receptor beta chains originate from one sample sequenced in a study of blood T cells in healthy people across ages. A second PCR, run for roughly 7 to 11 cycles, used a sample-barcoded 5' primer plus a J-beta primer mix. TCRdb fed the 5' RACE reads into MiXCR, producing one record per CDR3 protein. The table includes about 1,500,000 distinct CDR3 sequences, approximately 42% detected once. The sequenced sample consisted of blood. Receptor source: a young woman in good health.

This clonotype was seen a handful of times. V is TRBV4-1 and J is TRBJ1-5; D not resolved. V was trimmed by 4 bases and J by 0 bases, leaving 7 bases between them. The CDR3 spans 14 residues. CDR1 and CDR2 (germline): MGHRA, YSYEKL. The DNA for the CDR3 is TGCGCCAGCAGCCCACACGATAGCAATCAGCCCCAGCATTTT. Its translation is CASSPHDSNQPQHF.

The chain recombines TRBV6-6 with TRBJ1-1, with D perhaps matching TRBD1 (6 bases). This CDR3 comprises 13 residues. V gave up 2 bases and J gave up 3 bases, with 7 bases separating them. Germline CDR1 and CDR2: MNHNY and SVGAGI (reference sequence). The CDR3 here is CASSYQGYTEAFF. For the CDR3, the DNA is TGTGCCAGCAGTTACCAGGGGTACACTGAAGCTTTCTTT.

This rearrangement joins TRBV28 to TRBJ2-7; D is perhaps TRBD2 (6 bases). The germline V gene encodes CDR1 MDHEN and CDR2 SYDVKM. V was pared by 4 bases and J by 2 bases, with 15 bases between. CDR3 length: 15 residues. CDR3: CASSSGTFLAYEQYF. CDR3 nucleotides: TGTGCCAGCAGTTCCGGGACTTTTTTGGCCTACGAGCAGTACTTC.

The chain links TRBV7-9 to TRBJ2-5, with no clear D. CDR3 length: 14 amino acids. Trimming cost V 8 bases and J 0 bases, with 13 bases left between them. Looked up from germline, CDR1 is SEHNR and CDR2 is FQNEAQ (reference sequence). The CDR3 reads CASGPAQYQETQYF. The CDR3 region has the DNA TGTGCCAGCGGGCCTGCACAGTACCAAGAGACCCAGTACTTC. Using reference TRBV7-9 and TRBJ2-5 for the parts outside the CDR3, the full variable domain is DTGVSQNPRHKITKRGQNVTFRCDPISEHNRLYWYRQTLGQGPEFLTYFQNEAQLEKSRLLSDRFSAERPKGSFSTLEIQRTEQGDSAMYLCASGPAQYQETQYFGPGTRLLVL.

The sample holds a few counts of this clonotype. The V and J genes are TRBV30 and TRBJ2-7, with 8 positions matching TRBD2. Trimming took 5 bases from V and 3 from J; bases not matched to a gene: 6. Germline CDR1 reads GTSNPN; CDR2 reads SVGIG (reference sequence). The CDR3 consists of 13 residues. The CDR3 DNA reads as TGTGCCTGGGCAACTAGCGGAATCTACGAGCAGTACTTC. Translation: CAWATSGIYEQYF. The full variable domain, rest sourced from reference TRBV30 and TRBJ2-7, is SQTIHQWPATLVQPVGSPLSLECTVEGTSNPNLYWYRQAAGRGLQLLFYSVGIGQISSEVPQNLSASRPQDRQFILSSKKLLLSDSGFYLCAWATSGIYEQYFGPGTRLTVT.

The rearrangement uses TRBV3-1 and TRBJ2-1, with 13 positions matching TRBD2. The CDR3 is 18 residues long. The trim removed 3 bases at V and 2 bases at J, leaving 7 bases unmatched. Germline values: CDR1 LGHDT, CDR2 YNNKEL (reference sequence). The CDR3 reads CASSHPGLAGDPYNEQFF. Here the CDR3 DNA reads TGTGCCAGCAGCCACCCAGGACTAGCGGGAGATCCCTACAATGAGCAGTTCTTC.

This chain links TRBV20-1 with TRBJ2-5; 14 bases match TRBD2. Germline V lookup: CDR1 DFQATT, CDR2 SNEGSKA (reference sequence). V lost 3 bases and J lost 2; bases outside the gene matches: 8. The CDR3 is 17 residues long. CDR3 nucleotides: TGCAGTGCTAGTGGGACTAGCGGGGGCCCTCTTCAAGAGACCCAGTACTTC. Protein: CSASGTSGGPLQETQYF.

This clonotype has ten or more counts. The J gene is TRBJ2-7, the V gene TRBV6-5, with 11 bases that match TRBD2. In germline, CDR1 is MNHEY, CDR2 SVGAGI. The CDR3 is 17 residues long. V shed 0 bases and J 5 bases; nucleotides not matched to a gene: 9. CDR3 sequence: CASSYSGSGLAVDEQYF. CDR3 nucleotide sequence: TGTGCCAGCAGTTACTCGGGATCGGGACTAGCGGTGGACGAGCAGTACTTC.

The chain carries TRBV5-5 and TRBJ2-7, with TRBD1 identical over 7 bases. The CDR3 runs 15 residues. Germline V CDR1 and CDR2: SGHKS, YYEKEE (reference sequence). The junction had 14 bases not matched to a gene; V was cut back by 4 bases and J by 7 bases. The CDR3 reads CASSNRQGSYNEQYF. Here the CDR3 DNA reads TGTGCCAGCAGCAACAGACAGGGATCCTACAATGAGCAGTACTTC.

The chain couples TRBV15 to TRBJ1-1, with D unresolved. CDR1 and CDR2 (germline): LNHNV, YYDKDF (reference sequence). CDR3 length equals 15 residues. V was cut by 0 bases and J by 5 bases, with 13 bases left in between. The CDR3 is CATSRDYTAGTEAFF. In nucleotides, the CDR3 is TGTGCCACCAGCAGAGATTACACCGCGGGGACTGAAGCTTTCTTT.

Concerning this clonotype itself: One end of the junction varies from germline; a read error may be responsible. CDR3 sequence reads: CSAERTGYEQYF. For the CDR3, the DNA is TGCAGCGCTGAACGGACGGGATACGAGCAGTACTTC. This chain uses TRBV29-1 with TRBJ2-7; possibly TRBD2 for D (5 bases). The CDR3 is 12 residues long. Germline CDR1 is SQVTM and CDR2 is ANQGSEA.

This clonotype was picked up a small number of times. The gene calls are TRBV7-9 and TRBJ2-5; 12 nucleotides match TRBD2. Germline values: CDR1 SEHNR, CDR2 FQNEAQ (reference sequence). Unmatched junction bases numbered 6, after V lost 1 base and J lost 3 bases. The CDR3 length is 17 residues. As DNA, the CDR3 is TGTGCCAGCAGCTTAGTGGGACTAGCGGGCTTGAAAGAGACCCAGTACTTC. This gives the protein CASSLVGLAGLKETQYF.

The sample holds a few counts of this clonotype. The V and J genes are TRBV7-8 and TRBJ2-3; 7 nucleotides line up with TRBD2. The V gene's germline CDR1 is SGHVS and CDR2 FQNEAQ. J gave up 5 bases and V 10 bases, and 12 bases lay outside the gene matches. CDR3 length equals 14 residues. CDR3 sequence (DNA): TGTGCCACCATTACGGGGGAGGGTGAAGATACGCAGTATTTT. Translated: CATITGEGEDTQYF.

The genes are TRBV19 and TRBJ2-3; the D is unclear. Trimming shortened V by 2 bases and J by 2 bases, and 11 bases separated the two germline ends. The CDR3 sequence is 15 residues long. The germline gives CDR1 LNHDA, CDR2 SQIVND (reference sequence). Written as DNA, the CDR3 is TGTGCCAGTAGTATATCGGCCGGTCTCACAGATACGCAGTATTTT. It codes for CASSISAGLTDTQYF.

The V and J genes are TRBV7-9 and TRBJ2-7, with D maybe TRBD2 (6 bases). The last part of the DNA fits TRBJ2-5 better; the J call may be wrong. The CDR3 is made up of 19 amino acids. Germline CDR1 is SEHNR and CDR2 is FQNEAQ (reference sequence). CDR3 sequence reads: CASSLEGGGRAPRRETQYF. The CDR3 nucleotides read TGTGCCAGCAGCTTAGAGGGAGGCGGCAGGGCCCCTCGTCGAGAGACCCAGTACTTC.

This clonotype showed up just a few times. The V call is TRBV29-1, the J call TRBJ2-1; TRBD2 matches 8 bases. Trimming at V came to 5 bases and at J to 8 bases, leaving 11 bases not matched to a gene. This CDR3 spans 14 amino acids. CDR1 and CDR2 from the germline V gene are SQVTM and ANQGSEA. The CDR3 loop is CSVIGGGQVDEQFF. The DNA for the CDR3 is TGCAGCGTTATTGGCGGGGGGCAGGTGGATGAGCAGTTCTTC.

The rearrangement uses TRBV6-5 and TRBJ2-4; TRBD1 aligns across 8 bases. The CDR3 is made up of 14 amino acids. Trimming at V came to 6 bases and at J to 3 bases, leaving 4 bases not matched to a gene. Germline V lookup: CDR1 MNHEY, CDR2 SVGAGI. The CDR3 DNA sequence: TGTGCCAGCAGCCCGGGACAGGTCAAAAACATTCAGTACTTC. It specifies CASSPGQVKNIQYF.

Only one count was recorded for this clonotype. This chain joins TRBV4-2 and TRBJ1-1, with TRBD1 as a possible D gene (6 bases). The V gene's germline CDR1 is LGHNA and CDR2 YNFKEQ. V was shortened by 4 bases and J by 2 bases, with 14 bases between the two germline ends. The CDR3 has 15 residues. The chain's CDR3 is CASSPPRDTNTEAFF. For the CDR3, the DNA is TGTGCCAGCAGCCCTCCCCGGGACACCAACACTGAAGCTTTCTTT.

This clonotype appeared a few times. The genes are TRBV27 and TRBJ2-7; D is possibly TRBD2 (5 bases). Trimming removed 10 bases from V and 2 bases from J, with 9 bases in between. Germline CDR1 and CDR2: MNHEY and SMNVEV (reference sequence). There are 11 residues in the CDR3. The CDR3 region is CANGKPYEQYF. The CDR3 DNA follows: TGTGCCAACGGGAAACCCTACGAGCAGTACTTC.

The chain is built from TRBV5-4 and TRBJ2-3; TRBD1 aligns across 7 bases. The CDR3 runs to 16 residues. CDR1 is SGHNT and CDR2 is YYREEE in the germline V gene (reference sequence). The V segment lost 6 bases and the J segment 4 bases; nucleotides outside the gene matches: 14. CDR3 DNA sequence: TGTGCCAGCATCGACAGGGTCCAGTTAAGTGCAGATACGCAGTATTTT. It codes for CASIDRVQLSADTQYF. The variable domain in full, with the rest retrieved from reference TRBV5-4 and TRBJ2-3, is ETGVTQSPTHLIKTRGQQVTLRCSSQSGHNTVSWYQQALGQGPQFIFQYYREEENGRGNFPPRFSGLQFPNYSSELNVNALELDDSALYLCASIDRVQLSADTQYFGPGTRLTVL.

This clonotype was seen more than once but under ten times. CDR3 DNA: TGTGCCATCAGAGAAGGACAGACAAACACCGGGGAGCTGTTTTTT. Its protein product is CAIREGQTNTGELFF. The chain employs TRBV10-3 and TRBJ2-2, with D possibly TRBD1 on 6 matching bases. The CDR3 spans 15 residues. Looked up from germline, CDR1 is ENHRY and CDR2 is SYGVKD. With 6 bases removed from V and 2 bases from J, the gap between germline ends came to 13 bases.

The sample holds many counts of this clonotype. The chain employs TRBV15 and TRBJ2-5; 8 bases map to TRBD2. The CDR3 spans 16 residues. Germline CDR1 is LNHNV and CDR2 is YYDKDF (reference sequence). J gave up 5 bases and V 0 bases, and 8 bases lay outside the gene matches. This CDR3 is CATSRDKLAGWETQYF. The DNA for the CDR3 is TGTGCCACCAGCAGAGATAAGCTAGCGGGTTGGGAGACCCAGTACTTC.

V gene TRBV20-1 combines with J gene TRBJ1-5; no clear D gene. The CDR3 contains 14 residues. Trimming removed 3 bases from V and 1 base from J, with 10 bases in between. Germline CDR1 and CDR2: DFQATT and SNEGSKA (reference sequence). The CDR3 reads CSASHTQSNQPQHF. As DNA, the CDR3 is TGCAGTGCTAGTCATACACAGAGCAATCAGCCCCAGCATTTT.

The CDR3 region has the DNA TGCAGTGCTACCGGGACAGGGGGTCCGAACACTGAAGCTTTCTTT. It is translated as CSATGTGGPNTEAFF. This sequence joins TRBV20-1 and TRBJ1-1; the match to TRBD1 covers 11 bases. This CDR3 spans 15 amino acids. The J segment lost 1 base and the V segment lost 4 bases, leaving 5 bases of the junction unmatched. Germline CDR1 DFQATT, CDR2 SNEGSKA (reference sequence).

Only one count was recorded for this clonotype. V usage is TRBV5-1 and J usage is TRBJ1-4; unclear D gene. This CDR3 spans 15 amino acids. Germline values: CDR1 SGHRS, CDR2 YFSETQ. V shed 4 bases and J shed 0 bases, with 10 bases lying between them. Here the CDR3 DNA reads TGCGCCAGCAGCCAGGATTCAGCAACTAATGAAAAACTGTTTTTT. Its protein is CASSQDSATNEKLFF. Combining the CDR3 with reference TRBV5-1 and TRBJ1-4 gives the whole variable domain KAGVTQTPRYLIKTRGQQVTLSCSPISGHRSVSWYQQTPGQGLQFLFEYFSETQRNKGNFPGRFSGRQFSNSRSEMNVSTLELGDSALYLCASSQDSATNEKLFFGSGTQLSVL.

The CDR3 spells CATGAVTGREQYF. CDR3 DNA: TGTGCCACCGGGGCCGTGACAGGGCGGGAGCAGTACTTC. The rearrangement joins TRBV27 to TRBJ2-7; TRBD1 aligns across 7 bases. Trimming cost V 10 bases and J 7 bases; bases outside gene matches: 13. The germline gives CDR1 MNHEY, CDR2 SMNVEV (reference sequence). The CDR3 covers 13 residues.